What follows is one T cell receptor (beta chain) and its context. Its target antigen remains unknown. Base quality data are lacking; no much larger clone is found one base away. The immunoSEQ Assay, a bias-controlled multiplex PCR, was used to amplify TCRbeta CDR3 regions from genomic DNA. Concerning the study's data processing: The number of nucleated cells in each sample was estimated by amplification of reference gene primers within the assay. To quantify the absolute abundance of each unique TCRbeta CDR3 rearrangement, sequence reads were collapsed and filtered. For each sample, productive Simpson clonality was calculated as the square root of Simpson's diversity index over productive rearrangements. TCRdb provides this immuneACCESS table in a form limited to in-frame rearrangements. Some clones are lacking; in checked studies, under half of them reflect an unresolved V gene, and why the rest are absent is not known. V, J and clone size reflect that table, while D and trimming were determined from the DNA. This sample holds 150,000 to 200,000 clones; 65% to 85% were observed only once. Of the sample, around 20% falls within the top ten clones.

This sample was included in a study of blood T cell repertoires in COVID-19 (TCRdb year 2020). For the study in its entirety: Collaborator samples came from the United States, Italy and Spain and covered acute and convalescent phases of COVID-19. The material from the prospective study consisted of cDNA or gDNA derived from T cells, B-cell-depleted T cells, or PBMCs. The dataset comprised deeply sampled blood TCRbeta repertoires from subjects exposed to, actively infected with, or recovered from COVID-19. A freely available public database, intended as a resource for researchers studying the immune response to SARS-CoV-2, is where the repertoires were released. The samples were drawn from the first 160 participants of the ongoing ImmuneRACE study and from over a thousand subjects provided by 6 global collaborators. The sample metadata nearly always contained a de-identified subject ID, COVID-19 status, age in years and sex. Where available, HLA class I and class II types were taken from metadata supplied by the sample provider and were not determined by assay-based typing.

Another Seattle source contributed samples from volunteer blood donors who had recovered from COVID-19. Collaborating institutions collected whole blood in K2EDTA tubes following their own protocols. For TCRbeta analysis, collaborators shipped samples as frozen whole blood, isolated PBMCs, or DNA extracted from either of those sample types. The full study reports these points: The amount of clinical and demographic metadata varied by source and participant and was provided uncurated.

Sequences were obtained from peripheral blood. This TCR was sampled from a woman in her 70s who had recovered from COVID-19.

This receptor carries the CDR3 CSALGGGEQYF. The nucleotides read TGCAGCGCCCTGGGGGGGGGCGAGCAGTACTTC. The chain is made from TRBV29-1 and TRBJ2-7; the central 7 bases match TRBD2. The CDR3 covers 11 residues, taking in both the cysteine and the phenylalanine. Only the CDR3 DNA is retained, 33 bases long and in frame from the first base. V loses 7 bases at its end and J loses 6 bases; junction bases beyond the gene matches: 6. Taken from the germline V gene, the CDR1 and CDR2 loops are SQVTM and ANQGSEA.